This TCR beta chain was sequenced during a study of cytomegalovirus exposure and HLA in healthy donors. The V gene's germline CDR1 is MDHEN and CDR2 SYDVKM. The length of the CDR3 is 14 residues. Deletions cut 4 bases from V and 3 bases from J, with 11 bases between. This clone was seen more than once but under ten times. Use of 60 Vbeta and 13 Jbeta primers characterized the PCR. Some clones are missing from TCRdb's copy, which holds only in-frame ones; the method was immunoSEQ multiplex PCR. This sample has about 120,000 clones, with 8.5% to 10% found just once. The sample comprised PBMCs. The clonotype comes from a man in his thirties or forties in good health and CMV-seronegative. The V gene is TRBV28, the J gene TRBJ2-3; no definite D call. The chain's CDR3 is CASSSLTVTDTQYF. In DNA form, the CDR3 reads TGTGCCAGCAGTTCACTCACAGTGACAGATACGCAGTATTTT.